These 13 T cell receptor beta chains were all obtained from the same sample, sequenced in a study of T cells in Graves' hyperthyroidism and ophthalmopathy. Amplification yielded TCR beta CDR3 regions, with RNA transcripts as the source. The HTBI primer set was used in a first-round RT-PCR of the TCR CDR3. TCRdb independently ran MiXCR on the multiplex PCR reads; one entry per CDR3 protein. The repertoire includes hundreds of thousands of distinct CDR3 sequences, 40% to 55% of them detected once, and about 7.7% sits in the top ten. Material: peripheral blood or thyroid tissue (not recorded which). These receptors were obtained from an adult man with Graves' disease, either hyperthyroidism or ophthalmopathy (not recorded which).

About this clonotype itself: Mismatch with germline at one junction end may stem from a read error. This rearrangement joins TRBV7-7 to TRBJ2-5; 9 nucleotides agree with TRBD1. Germline V gives CDR1 SSHAT, CDR2 FNYEAQ (reference sequence). The CDR3 loop spans 15 amino acids. The CDR3 nucleotides read TGTGCTAGCAGCCCCACAGGGGGCCCCCAAGAGACCCAGTACTTC. Amino acids: CASSPTGGPQETQYF. The whole variable domain, filled in from reference TRBV7-7 and TRBJ2-5, reads GAGVSQSPRYKVTKRGQDVTLRCDPISSHATLYWYQQALGQGPEFLTYFNYEAQPDKSGLPSDRFSAERPEGSISTLTIQRTEQRDSAMYRCASSPTGGPQETQYFGPGTRLLVL.

This clonotype was counted only a few times. The V and J genes are TRBV29-1 and TRBJ1-1; 7 nucleotides line up with TRBD1. Germline assignment: CDR1 SQVTM and CDR2 ANQGSEA. V lost 3 bases and J lost 1; bases outside the gene matches: 8. The CDR3 contains 15 residues. The CDR3 loop reads CSVEGYRGSNTEAFF. The CDR3 nucleotides are TGCAGCGTTGAGGGGTACAGGGGTTCGAACACTGAAGCTTTCTTT.

This clonotype was detected many times. V and J are TRBV7-9 and TRBJ2-7, with 7 bases aligning to TRBD1. The germline V gene encodes CDR1 SEHNR and CDR2 FQNEAQ (reference sequence). The J segment lost 3 bases and the V segment lost 1 base, leaving 6 bases of the junction unmatched. The CDR3 has 15 residues. CDR3 DNA: TGTGCCAGCAGCTTAGACGACAGGGCGGACTACGAGCAGTACTTC. Translating it yields CASSLDDRADYEQYF.

To note about this clonotype: This may stem from a read error, because a much larger clone lies one nucleotide away. The chain joins TRBV7-9 to TRBJ1-4; D ambiguous. The CDR3 sequence is 14 residues long. V shed 4 bases and J shed 5 bases, with 11 bases lying between them. Germline CDR1 SEHNR, CDR2 FQNEAQ (reference sequence). The CDR3 coding sequence is TGTGCCAGCAGCTCCGGACGGATGAATGAAAAACTGTTTTTT. Protein sequence: CASSSGRMNEKLFF.

This clonotype showed up just a few times. The chain employs TRBV7-6 and TRBJ1-1; 11 nucleotides align to TRBD1. The junction had 10 bases not matched to a gene; V was cut back by 5 bases and J by 5 bases. The germline CDR1 and CDR2 sequences are SGHVS and FNYEAQ. The CDR3 spans 16 residues. CDR3 bases: TGTGCCAGCAGCCCCCAGCCGGGACAGGGGGGGACTGAAGCTTTCTTT. It yields the protein CASSPQPGQGGTEAFF. Together with reference TRBV7-6 and TRBJ1-1, the CDR3 gives the full variable domain: GAGVSQSPRYKVTKRGQDVALRCDPISGHVSLYWYRQALGQGPEFLTYFNYEAQQDKSGLPNDRFSAERPEGSISTLTIQRTEQRDSAMYRCASSPQPGQGGTEAFFGQGTRLTVV.

The rearrangement uses TRBV6-2 or TRBV6-3 and TRBJ2-5, with D unresolved. Germline CDR1 and CDR2: MNHEY and SVGEGT. The length of the CDR3 is 15 residues. The CDR3 sequence: CVRARRHLYQETQYF. CDR3 nucleotide sequence: TGTGTCAGAGCTCGCCGACACTTGTACCAAGAGACCCAGTACTTC.

The rearrangement links TRBV29-1 to TRBJ1-4; D perhaps matches TRBD1 (6 bases). This CDR3 is 14 amino acids long. The V end was cut by 5 bases, the J end by 10 bases, with 20 bases between. The V gene's germline CDR1 is SQVTM and CDR2 ANQGSEA. CDR3 DNA sequence: TGCAGCGTTCGGCGAGGGGGTGTCTCTGGAAAACTGTTTTTT. The encoded protein is CSVRRGGVSGKLFF. The entire variable domain, with the rest obtained from reference TRBV29-1 and TRBJ1-4, is as follows: SAVISQKPSRDICQRGTSLTIQCQVDSQVTMMFWYRQQPGQSLTLIATANQGSEATYESGFVIDKFPISRPNLTFSTLTVSNMSPEDSSIYLCSVRRGGVSGKLFFGSGTQLSVL.

The chain recombines TRBV7-9 with TRBJ1-4; D gene ambiguous. The CDR3 loop spans 12 amino acids. V was clipped by 6 bases and J by 8 bases, with 10 bases between them. CDR1 and CDR2 from the germline V gene are SEHNR and FQNEAQ (reference sequence). CDR3 bases: TGTGCCAGCAGTACTCCCCGGGAAAAACTGTTTTTT. It translates to CASSTPREKLFF.

About this clonotype: A much larger clone differs from this one at a single base, so this may be a read error. J is TRBJ1-2 and V is TRBV2, with D unclear. This CDR3 has 13 residues. Germline CDR1 SNHLY, CDR2 FYNNEI. The CDR3: CASIDWEDYGHTF. The CDR3 coding sequence is TGTGCCAGCATCGACTGGGAAGATTATGGCCACACCTTC.

The chain has TRBV6-1 and TRBJ2-7, with TRBD2 identical over 10 bases. After removal of 6 bases from V and 9 bases from J, the junction contained 2 bases not matched to a gene. Germline V gene sequence: CDR1 MNHNS, CDR2 SASEGT. This CDR3 is 11 amino acids long. The CDR3 DNA follows: TGTGCCAGCAGCCGGACTAGCGGGCAGTACTTC. This translates into CASSRTSGQYF.

In the case of this clonotype: This sequence may be a read error, since a much larger clone differs from it by one base. The chain is built from TRBV2 and TRBJ2-6; weak D call: TRBD1 (5 bases). Germline CDR1 and CDR2: SNHLY and FYNNEI. The CDR3 covers 15 residues. For the CDR3, the DNA is TGTGCCAGCAGCCACGCAGGATCTGGGGCCAACGTCCTGGCTTTC. The encoded protein is CASSHAGSGANVLAF.

The chain recombines TRBV19 with TRBJ1-5, with 7 bases identical to TRBD1. Trimming at V came to 7 bases and at J to 2 bases, leaving 8 bases not matched to a gene. CDR1 is LNHDA and CDR2 is SQIVND in the germline V gene (reference sequence). The CDR3 consists of 15 residues. CDR3 sequence: CASIPQGGGNQPQHF. The DNA for the CDR3 is TGTGCCAGTATTCCTCAGGGGGGCGGCAATCAGCCCCAGCATTTT.

Worth noting for this clonotype: Just one base apart from a much larger clone, this may be a read error. J is TRBJ1-2 and V is TRBV9; D call uncertain. This CDR3 is built from 13 residues. The germline gives CDR1 SGDLS, CDR2 YYNGEE. With 4 bases removed from V and 8 bases from J, the gap between germline ends came to 15 bases. The CDR3 DNA is TGTGCCAGCAGCCAAGCTGGTCTTGGCGGCTACACCTTC. Residues: CASSQAGLGGYTF.